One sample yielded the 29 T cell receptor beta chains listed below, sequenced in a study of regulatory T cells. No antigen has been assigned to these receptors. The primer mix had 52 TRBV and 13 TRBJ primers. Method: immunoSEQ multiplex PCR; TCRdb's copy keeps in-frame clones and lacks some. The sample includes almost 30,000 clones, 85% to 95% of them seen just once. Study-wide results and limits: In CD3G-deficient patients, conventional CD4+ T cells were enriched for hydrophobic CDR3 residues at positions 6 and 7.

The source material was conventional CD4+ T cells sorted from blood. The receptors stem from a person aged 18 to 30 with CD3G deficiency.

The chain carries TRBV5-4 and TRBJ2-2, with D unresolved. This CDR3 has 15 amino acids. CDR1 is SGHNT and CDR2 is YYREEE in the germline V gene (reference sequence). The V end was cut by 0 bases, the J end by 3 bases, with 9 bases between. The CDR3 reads CASSLDGFDTGELFF. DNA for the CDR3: TGTGCCAGCAGCTTGGATGGGTTCGACACCGGGGAGCTGTTTTTT.

The chain's CDR3 is CASSPDSLNTEAFF. The CDR3 DNA sequence: TGTGCCAGCAGCCCAGACAGTCTGAACACTGAAGCTTTCTTT. The rearrangement joins TRBV7-9 to TRBJ1-1, with D possibly being TRBD1 (5 bases). The CDR3 length is 14 residues. V lost 5 bases and J 0 bases, leaving 10 bases between the germline ends. From germline, CDR1 is SEHNR and CDR2 FQNEAQ (reference sequence).

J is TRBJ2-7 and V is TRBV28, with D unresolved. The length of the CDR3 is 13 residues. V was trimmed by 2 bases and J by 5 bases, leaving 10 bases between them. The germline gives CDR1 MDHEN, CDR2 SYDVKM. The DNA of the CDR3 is TGTGCCAGCAGTTTACAGCCAGCGAACGAGCAGTACTTC. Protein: CASSLQPANEQYF.

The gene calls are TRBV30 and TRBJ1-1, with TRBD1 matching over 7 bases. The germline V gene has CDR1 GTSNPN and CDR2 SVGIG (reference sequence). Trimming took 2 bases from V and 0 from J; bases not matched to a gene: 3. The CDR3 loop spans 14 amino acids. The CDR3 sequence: CAWSKGQLNTEAFF. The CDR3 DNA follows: TGTGCCTGGAGTAAGGGACAGCTGAACACTGAAGCTTTCTTT.

The CDR3 region is CASKGTGGMANEKLFF. As DNA, the CDR3 is TGTGCCAGCAAGGGGACAGGGGGCATGGCTAATGAAAAACTGTTTTTT. This chain joins TRBV2 and TRBJ1-4, with TRBD1 identical over 12 bases. The germline V gene has CDR1 SNHLY and CDR2 FYNNEI. V shed 7 bases and J 3 bases; nucleotides not matched to a gene: 6. This CDR3 is 16 amino acids long. Full variable domain (remainder filled in from reference TRBV2 and TRBJ1-4): EPEVTQTPSHQVTQMGQEVILRCVPISNHLYFYWYRQILGQKVEFLVSFYNNEISEKSEIFDDQFSVERPDGSNFTLKIRSTKLEDSAMYFCASKGTGGMANEKLFFGSGTQLSVL.

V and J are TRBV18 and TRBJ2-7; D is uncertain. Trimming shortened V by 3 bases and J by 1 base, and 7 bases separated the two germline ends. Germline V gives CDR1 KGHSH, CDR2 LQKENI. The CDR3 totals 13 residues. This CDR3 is CASSPTASYEQYF. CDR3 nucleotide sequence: TGTGCCAGCTCACCTACTGCATCCTACGAGCAGTACTTC.

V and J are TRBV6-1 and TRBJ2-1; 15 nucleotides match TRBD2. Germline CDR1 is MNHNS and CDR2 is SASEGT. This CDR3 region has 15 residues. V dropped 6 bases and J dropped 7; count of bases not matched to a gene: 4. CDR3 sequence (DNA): TGTGCCAGCAGCCGGGGACTAGCGGGGGGAAATGAGCAGTTCTTC. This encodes CASSRGLAGGNEQFF.

CDR3 protein: CASSSSVSYNEQFF. DNA of the CDR3: TGTGCCAGTAGTTCGAGCGTTTCCTACAATGAGCAGTTCTTC. The chain couples TRBV19 to TRBJ2-1; no firm D call. This CDR3 spans 14 amino acids. The V end lost 5 bases, the J end lost 1 base, and 9 bases lay between the germline ends. Germline V gives CDR1 LNHDA, CDR2 SQIVND (reference sequence).

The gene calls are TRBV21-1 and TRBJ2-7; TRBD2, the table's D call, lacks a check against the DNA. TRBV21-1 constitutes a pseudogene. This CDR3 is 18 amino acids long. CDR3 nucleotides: TGTGCCAGCAGGGGGACGGGGAGCGGGAGGGCTGGGAGGTACGAGCAGTACGTC. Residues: CASRGTGSGRAGRYEQYV.

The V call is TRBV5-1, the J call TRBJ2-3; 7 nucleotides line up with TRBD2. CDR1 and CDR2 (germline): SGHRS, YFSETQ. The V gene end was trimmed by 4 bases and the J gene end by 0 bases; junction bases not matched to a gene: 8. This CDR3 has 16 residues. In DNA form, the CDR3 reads TGCGCCAGCAGCCCCGCCGGGGGGTCTAGCACAGATACGCAGTATTTT. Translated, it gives CASSPAGGSSTDTQYF.

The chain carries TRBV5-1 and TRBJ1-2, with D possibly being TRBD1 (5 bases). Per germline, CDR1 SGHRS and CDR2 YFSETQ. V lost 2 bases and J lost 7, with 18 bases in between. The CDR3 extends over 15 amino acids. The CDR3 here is CASSLNGGRLSGYTF. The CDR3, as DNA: TGCGCCAGCAGCTTAAATGGGGGAAGGTTGTCTGGCTACACCTTC.

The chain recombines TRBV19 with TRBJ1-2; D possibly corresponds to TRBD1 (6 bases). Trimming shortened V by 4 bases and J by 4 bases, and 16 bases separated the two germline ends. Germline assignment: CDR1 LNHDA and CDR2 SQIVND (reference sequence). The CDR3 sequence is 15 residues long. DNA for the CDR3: TGTGCCAGTAGTAGGGCGCGGGGGCCTGGCTATGGCTACACCTTC. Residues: CASSRARGPGYGYTF.

The CDR3 protein is CASSTDKANYGYTF. In DNA form, the CDR3 reads TGTGCCAGCAGTACTGACAAGGCGAACTATGGCTACACCTTC. The gene calls are TRBV28 and TRBJ1-2; D gene unclear. CDR3 length: 14 amino acids. CDR1 and CDR2 (germline): MDHEN, SYDVKM. V lost 5 bases and J 2 bases, leaving 12 bases between the germline ends.

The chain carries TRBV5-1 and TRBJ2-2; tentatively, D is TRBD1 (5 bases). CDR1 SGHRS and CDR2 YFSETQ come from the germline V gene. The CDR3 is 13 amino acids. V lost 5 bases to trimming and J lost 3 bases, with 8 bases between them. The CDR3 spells CASRAGYTGELFF. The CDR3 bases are TGCGCCAGCAGGGCAGGGTACACCGGGGAGCTGTTTTTT.

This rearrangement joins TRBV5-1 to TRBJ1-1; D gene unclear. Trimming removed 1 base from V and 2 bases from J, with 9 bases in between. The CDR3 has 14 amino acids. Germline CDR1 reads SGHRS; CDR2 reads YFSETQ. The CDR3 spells CASSLTQDNTEAFF. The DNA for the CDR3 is TGCGCCAGCAGCTTGACCCAGGACAACACTGAAGCTTTCTTT. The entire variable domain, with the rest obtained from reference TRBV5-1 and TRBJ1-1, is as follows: KAGVTQTPRYLIKTRGQQVTLSCSPISGHRSVSWYQQTPGQGLQFLFEYFSETQRNKGNFPGRFSGRQFSNSRSEMNVSTLELGDSALYLCASSLTQDNTEAFFGQGTRLTVV.

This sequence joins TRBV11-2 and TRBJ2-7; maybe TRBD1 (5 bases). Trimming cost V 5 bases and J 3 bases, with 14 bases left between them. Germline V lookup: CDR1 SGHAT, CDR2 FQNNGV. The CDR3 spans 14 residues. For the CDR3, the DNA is TGTGCCAGCAGCCCGACCTCCCAGGGCTACGAGCAGTACTTC. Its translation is CASSPTSQGYEQYF.

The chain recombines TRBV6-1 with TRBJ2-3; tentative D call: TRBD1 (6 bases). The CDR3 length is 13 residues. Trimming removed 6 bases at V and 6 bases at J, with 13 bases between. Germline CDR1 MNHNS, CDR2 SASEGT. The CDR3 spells CASRRQGMDTQYF. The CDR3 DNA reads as TGTGCCAGCAGGAGGCAGGGGATGGATACGCAGTATTTT.

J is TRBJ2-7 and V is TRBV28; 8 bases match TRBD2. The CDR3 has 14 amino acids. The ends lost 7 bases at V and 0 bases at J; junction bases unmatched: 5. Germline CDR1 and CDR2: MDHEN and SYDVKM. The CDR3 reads CASNDGRGSYEQYF. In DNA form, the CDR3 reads TGTGCCAGCAACGACGGGAGGGGCTCCTACGAGCAGTACTTC.

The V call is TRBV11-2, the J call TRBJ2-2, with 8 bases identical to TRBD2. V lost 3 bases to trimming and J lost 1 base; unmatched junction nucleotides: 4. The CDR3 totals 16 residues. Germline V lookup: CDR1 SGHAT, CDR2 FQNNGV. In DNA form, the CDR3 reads TGTGCCAGCAGCTTCGGGACTAGAAGGAACACCGGGGAGCTGTTTTTT. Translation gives CASSFGTRRNTGELFF.

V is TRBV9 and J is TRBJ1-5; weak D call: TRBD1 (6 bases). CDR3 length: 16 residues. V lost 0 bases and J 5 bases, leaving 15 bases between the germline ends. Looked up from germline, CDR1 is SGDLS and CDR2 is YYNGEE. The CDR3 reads CASSVARNTGHQPQHF. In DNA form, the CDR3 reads TGTGCCAGCAGCGTAGCTAGAAATACAGGGCATCAGCCCCAGCATTTT.

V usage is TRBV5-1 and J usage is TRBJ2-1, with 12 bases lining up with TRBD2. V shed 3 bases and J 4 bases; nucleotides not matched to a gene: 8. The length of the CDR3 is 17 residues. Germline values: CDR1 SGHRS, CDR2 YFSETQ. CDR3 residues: CASSSGLAGPGYNEQFF. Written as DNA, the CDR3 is TGCGCCAGCAGCTCGGGACTAGCGGGCCCAGGTTACAATGAGCAGTTCTTC.

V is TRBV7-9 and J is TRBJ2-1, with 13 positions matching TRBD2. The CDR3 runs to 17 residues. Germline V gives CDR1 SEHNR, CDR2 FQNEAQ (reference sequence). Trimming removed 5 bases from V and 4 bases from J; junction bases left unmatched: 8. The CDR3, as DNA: TGTGCCAGCAGCCCCCCGGGACTAGCGGGACGGTACAATGAGCAGTTCTTC. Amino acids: CASSPPGLAGRYNEQFF.

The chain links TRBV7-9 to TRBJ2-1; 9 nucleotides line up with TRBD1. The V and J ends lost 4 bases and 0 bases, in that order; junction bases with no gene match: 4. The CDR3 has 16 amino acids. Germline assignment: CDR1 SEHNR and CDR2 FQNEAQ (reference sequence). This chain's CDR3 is CASSSGTGFSYNEQFF. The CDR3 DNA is TGTGCCAGCAGCTCCGGGACAGGGTTCTCCTACAATGAGCAGTTCTTC.

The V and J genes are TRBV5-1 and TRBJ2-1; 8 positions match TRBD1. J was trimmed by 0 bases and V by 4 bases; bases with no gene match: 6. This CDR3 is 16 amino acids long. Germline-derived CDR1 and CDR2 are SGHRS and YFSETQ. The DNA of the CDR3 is TGCGCCAGCAGCCCGGCCGGGACAGGCTCCTACAATGAGCAGTTCTTC. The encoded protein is CASSPAGTGSYNEQFF. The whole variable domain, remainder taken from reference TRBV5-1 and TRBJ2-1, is KAGVTQTPRYLIKTRGQQVTLSCSPISGHRSVSWYQQTPGQGLQFLFEYFSETQRNKGNFPGRFSGRQFSNSRSEMNVSTLELGDSALYLCASSPAGTGSYNEQFFGPGTRLTVL.

The DNA of the CDR3 is TGTGCCAGCAGCTTACGGGGACCTAGGATGACCCAGTACTTC. Its protein is CASSLRGPRMTQYF. V is TRBV7-9 and J is TRBJ2-5, with D perhaps being TRBD1 or TRBD2 (5 bases each). This CDR3 is 14 amino acids long. Germline CDR1 is SEHNR and CDR2 is FQNEAQ (reference sequence). V was clipped by 2 bases and J by 7 bases, with 14 bases between them.

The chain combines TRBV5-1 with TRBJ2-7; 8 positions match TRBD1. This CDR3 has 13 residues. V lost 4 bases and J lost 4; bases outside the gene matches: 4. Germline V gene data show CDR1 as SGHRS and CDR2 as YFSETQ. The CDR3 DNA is TGCGCCAGCAGCCGAGACAGGGGTTACGAGCAGTACTTC. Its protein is CASSRDRGYEQYF.

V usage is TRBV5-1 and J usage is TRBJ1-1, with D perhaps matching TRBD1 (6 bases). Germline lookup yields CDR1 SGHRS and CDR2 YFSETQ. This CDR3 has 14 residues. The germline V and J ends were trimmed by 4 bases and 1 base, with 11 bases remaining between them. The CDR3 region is CASSPATGNTEAFF. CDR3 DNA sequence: TGCGCCAGCAGCCCAGCGACAGGGAACACTGAAGCTTTCTTT. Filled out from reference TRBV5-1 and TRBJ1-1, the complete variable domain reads KAGVTQTPRYLIKTRGQQVTLSCSPISGHRSVSWYQQTPGQGLQFLFEYFSETQRNKGNFPGRFSGRQFSNSRSEMNVSTLELGDSALYLCASSPATGNTEAFFGQGTRLTVV.

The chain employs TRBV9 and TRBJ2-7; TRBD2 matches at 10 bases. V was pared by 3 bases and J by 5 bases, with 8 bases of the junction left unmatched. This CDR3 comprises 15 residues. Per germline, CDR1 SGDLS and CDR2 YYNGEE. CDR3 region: CASSAGSGGANEQYF. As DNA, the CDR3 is TGTGCCAGCAGCGCGGGGAGCGGGGGGGCCAACGAGCAGTACTTC.

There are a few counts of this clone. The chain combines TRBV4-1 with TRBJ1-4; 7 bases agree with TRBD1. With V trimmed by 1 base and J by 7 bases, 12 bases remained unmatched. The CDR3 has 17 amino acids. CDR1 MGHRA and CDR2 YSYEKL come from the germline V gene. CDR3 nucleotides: TGCGCCAGCAGCCAAGCCCCCCAGGGGGGGGGCGGTGAAAAACTGTTTTTT. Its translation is CASSQAPQGGGGEKLFF.